The 24 T cell receptor beta chains below come from one sample, sequenced in a study of PD-1 blockade in classical Hodgkin lymphoma. Time point noted: cycle 4 day 1 (C4D1), after less than seven weeks of nivolumab. In every patient, relapse followed autologous stem cell transplantation, while exposure to brentuximab vedotin differed. Researchers report purifying CD4+ T cells from thawed PBMCs by magnetic negative selection. TCRdb keeps only in-frame clones here, not all; method: immunoSEQ multiplex PCR. The sample lists 32,000 or so clones, roughly 92% occurring once. The source material was CD4+ T cells from blood, sampled before the fourth cycle of nivolumab. These receptors came from a human donor with classical Hodgkin lymphoma.

V usage is TRBV6-4 and J usage is TRBJ1-3; D is unresolved. CDR1 and CDR2 (germline): MRHNA, SNTAGT. The CDR3 is 13 amino acids. Trimming left V 5 bases short and J 2 bases short, with 7 bases between. The CDR3 here is CASSQEPGNTIYF. DNA for the CDR3: TGTGCCAGCAGTCAGGAACCTGGAAACACCATATATTTT.

V gene TRBV6-1 combines with J gene TRBJ2-7, with TRBD1 matching over 10 bases. Trimming at V came to 7 bases and at J to 6 bases, leaving 9 bases not matched to a gene. CDR1 MNHNS and CDR2 SASEGT come from the germline V gene. The length of the CDR3 is 14 residues. As DNA, the CDR3 is TGTGCCAGCATTTCCGGGACAGGGGCTCTCGAGCAGTACTTC. Residues: CASISGTGALEQYF.

The chain is built from TRBV6-1 and TRBJ1-2; possible D gene TRBD1, 6 bases. Germline loops: CDR1 MNHNS, CDR2 SASEGT. With 1 base removed from V and 5 bases from J, the gap between germline ends came to 17 bases. The CDR3 runs to 16 residues. Written as DNA, the CDR3 is TGTGCCAGCAGTGAAGGGGTTGGCAGGGGCGGGTATGGCTACACCTTC. As protein: CASSEGVGRGGYGYTF.

The J gene is TRBJ2-3, the V gene TRBV5-1, with TRBD1 identical over 10 bases. Germline V CDR1 and CDR2: SGHRS, YFSETQ. The CDR3 is 16 amino acids. J gave up 2 bases and V 2 bases, and 5 bases lay outside the gene matches. Written as DNA, the CDR3 is TGCGCCAGCAGCTTAGGGACAGGGGCCTTCACAGATACGCAGTATTTT. Translating gives CASSLGTGAFTDTQYF.

The chain has TRBV6-6 and TRBJ2-2, with no clear D. V gave up 6 bases and J gave up 5 bases, with 19 bases separating them. Germline CDR1 MNHNY, CDR2 SVGAGI (reference sequence). The CDR3 runs 16 residues. The CDR3 spells CASSREPYSKTGELFF. CDR3 nucleotides: TGTGCCAGCAGCCGCGAGCCTTATAGTAAGACCGGGGAGCTGTTTTTT.

The chain has TRBV7-9 and TRBJ2-3, with TRBD2 matching 12 bases. The J segment lost 4 bases and the V segment lost 2 bases, leaving 13 bases of the junction unmatched. This CDR3 region has 19 residues. Germline V gene data show CDR1 as SEHNR and CDR2 as FQNEAQ (reference sequence). In DNA, the CDR3 is TGTGCCAGCAGCTTAAACCTAGCGGGGGGGGGCCCCAGCGCAGATACGCAGTATTTT. Translated, it gives CASSLNLAGGGPSADTQYF. The variable domain in full, completed from reference TRBV7-9 and TRBJ2-3, reads DTGVSQNPRHKITKRGQNVTFRCDPISEHNRLYWYRQTLGQGPEFLTYFQNEAQLEKSRLLSDRFSAERPKGSFSTLEIQRTEQGDSAMYLCASSLNLAGGGPSADTQYFGPGTRLTVL.

The V gene is TRBV10-3, the J gene TRBJ2-1, with 12 nucleotides matching TRBD2. The CDR3 is 17 residues long. Germline V gene data show CDR1 as ENHRY and CDR2 as SYGVKD. V gave up 5 bases and J gave up 2 bases; unmatched junction bases: 7. This CDR3 reads CAISQRLAGDTYNEQFF. CDR3 coding DNA: TGTGCCATCAGTCAAAGACTAGCGGGAGACACCTACAATGAGCAGTTCTTC.

The chain combines TRBV27 with TRBJ2-6; TRBD1 agrees at 9 bases. The CDR3 runs to 19 residues. V lost 6 bases to trimming and J lost 2 bases; unmatched junction nucleotides: 14. Germline V CDR1 and CDR2: MNHEY, SMNVEV (reference sequence). The CDR3 nucleotides read TGTGCCAGCAGGAATTTCCCGGGACAGGGACTCCCTGGGGCCAACGTCCTGACTTTC. Translated: CASRNFPGQGLPGANVLTF.

This rearrangement joins TRBV28 to TRBJ1-2; D possibly corresponds to TRBD1 (5 bases). Germline V gene data show CDR1 as MDHEN and CDR2 as SYDVKM. V was shortened by 5 bases and J by 8 bases, with 9 bases between the two germline ends. This CDR3 contains 11 residues. CDR3 bases: TGTGCCAGCAGTGAAGGGGTCGGCTACACCTTC. It translates to CASSEGVGYTF.

The rearrangement links TRBV30 to TRBJ2-3; D is undetermined. The CDR3 sequence is 12 residues long. Looked up from germline, CDR1 is GTSNPN and CDR2 is SVGIG (reference sequence). The germline V and J ends were trimmed by 1 base and 5 bases, with 7 bases remaining between them. In DNA form, the CDR3 reads TGTGCCTGGAGTGGATGGGTAGATACGCAGTATTTT. This codes for CAWSGWVDTQYF.

The genes are TRBV5-1 and TRBJ2-7, with D tentatively TRBD2 (5 bases). Germline CDR1 and CDR2: SGHRS and YFSETQ. Trimming took off 4 bases at V and 0 bases at J, with 17 bases between the two ends. The CDR3 length is 16 residues. In DNA form, the CDR3 reads TGCGCCAGCAGCCCCATCTTGGGGAGTAGCTCCTACGAGCAGTACTTC. Translation gives CASSPILGSSSYEQYF. Looking up the rest from reference TRBV5-1 and TRBJ2-7 gives the full variable domain: KAGVTQTPRYLIKTRGQQVTLSCSPISGHRSVSWYQQTPGQGLQFLFEYFSETQRNKGNFPGRFSGRQFSNSRSEMNVSTLELGDSALYLCASSPILGSSSYEQYFGPGTRLTVT.

The chain is built from TRBV30 and TRBJ1-6; perhaps TRBD1 as D (5 bases). Trimming removed 0 bases at V and 0 bases at J, with 18 bases between. The CDR3 is 19 amino acids. Germline V gives CDR1 GTSNPN, CDR2 SVGIG (reference sequence). CDR3 in amino acids: CAWSVRLLGVSSYNSPLHF. CDR3 DNA sequence: TGTGCCTGGAGTGTACGATTATTGGGGGTCAGCTCCTATAATTCACCCCTCCACTTT.

The chain carries TRBV27 and TRBJ2-7; TRBD2 agrees at 13 bases. CDR3 length: 15 amino acids. Trimming cost V 3 bases and J 6 bases; bases outside gene matches: 5. Looked up from germline, CDR1 is MNHEY and CDR2 is SMNVEV (reference sequence). CDR3 sequence (DNA): TGTGCCAGCAGTTTCGGGACTAGCGGGACCCTCGAGCAGTACTTC. Its protein product is CASSFGTSGTLEQYF.

The chain carries TRBV6-6 and TRBJ1-4; 8 nucleotides line up with TRBD1. Trimming took 6 bases from V and 5 from J; bases not matched to a gene: 11. The length of the CDR3 is 16 residues. Looked up from germline, CDR1 is MNHNY and CDR2 is SVGAGI (reference sequence). CDR3 region: CASSHIWGQENEKLFF. For the CDR3, the DNA is TGTGCCAGCAGCCATATATGGGGACAGGAAAATGAAAAACTGTTTTTT.

V is TRBV28 and J is TRBJ1-1, with TRBD1 matching 7 bases. The ends lost 10 bases at V and 7 bases at J; junction bases unmatched: 6. The V gene's germline CDR1 is MDHEN and CDR2 SYDVKM. There are 11 residues in the CDR3. The chain's CDR3 is CANQGEGEAFF. In nucleotides, the CDR3 is TGTGCCAATCAGGGGGAGGGTGAAGCTTTCTTT.

The chain uses TRBV18 and TRBJ2-5; 10 bases agree with TRBD1. This CDR3 spans 15 amino acids. The V and J ends lost 4 bases and 3 bases, in that order; junction bases with no gene match: 5. The germline CDR1 and CDR2 sequences are KGHSH and LQKENI. The chain's CDR3 is CASSRQGAREETQYF. Here the CDR3 DNA reads TGTGCCAGCTCACGACAGGGGGCAAGGGAAGAGACCCAGTACTTC.

V and J are TRBV19 and TRBJ2-1; no definite D call. V lost 5 bases and J 9 bases, leaving 8 bases between the germline ends. Germline V CDR1 and CDR2: LNHDA, SQIVND (reference sequence). The CDR3 spans 11 residues. CDR3 residues: CASSAPLEQFF. CDR3 coding DNA: TGTGCCAGTAGTGCCCCCCTTGAGCAGTTCTTC.

This chain uses TRBV7-3 with TRBJ2-3, with D maybe TRBD2 (5 bases). V lost 3 bases, J lost 4 bases, and 11 bases lay in between. Germline V gene lookup returns CDR1 SGHTA and CDR2 FQGTGA. There are 14 residues in the CDR3. The CDR3 loop reads CASSLTPGADTQYF. Here the CDR3 DNA reads TGTGCCAGCAGCTTGACACCCGGGGCAGATACGCAGTATTTT.

The chain couples TRBV18 to TRBJ1-5; D not certain. The germline V gene encodes CDR1 KGHSH and CDR2 LQKENI. The CDR3 runs to 17 residues. Trimming removed 9 bases from V and 4 bases from J, with 25 bases in between. The CDR3 is CASSRPGAVLGNQPQHF. The CDR3 nucleotides are TGTGCCAGTTCCCGCCCCGGTGCAGTACTAGGGAATCAGCCCCAGCATTTT. The entire variable domain, with the rest obtained from reference TRBV18 and TRBJ1-5, is as follows: NAGVMQNPRHLVRRRGQEARLRCSPMKGHSHVYWYRQLPEEGLKFMVYLQKENIIDESGMPKERFSAEFPKEGPSILRIQQVVRGDSAAYFCASSRPGAVLGNQPQHFGDGTRLSIL.

This chain joins TRBV9 and TRBJ1-1; D is possibly TRBD1 (6 bases). Looked up from germline, CDR1 is SGDLS and CDR2 is YYNGEE. The CDR3 covers 14 residues. V was clipped by 0 bases and J by 6 bases, with 12 bases between them. CDR3 loop: CASSVDGGSAEAFF. Here the CDR3 DNA reads TGTGCCAGCAGCGTAGATGGGGGCAGTGCTGAAGCTTTCTTT.

In regard to this clone: At one end the junction does not follow the germline gene, possibly because of a read error. V is TRBV2 and J is TRBJ2-7; a possible D gene is TRBD1 (6 bases). Germline lookup yields CDR1 SNHLY and CDR2 FYNNEI. The CDR3 is 14 residues long. CDR3 in amino acids: CASSARVAGGEPPF. The CDR3 region has the DNA TGTGCCAGCAGTGCGAGGGTGGCTGGGGGCGAACCCCCATTC.

The chain uses TRBV28 and TRBJ1-5; 7 bases line up with TRBD1. This CDR3 spans 12 amino acids. Trimming removed 3 bases from V and 13 bases from J; junction bases left unmatched: 6. Germline V CDR1 and CDR2: MDHEN, SYDVKM. The CDR3 region has the DNA TGTGCCAGCAGTTTCCCCGGGGACAGACAGCATTTT. This translates into CASSFPGDRQHF.

A single count supports this clone. This rearrangement joins TRBV11-1 to TRBJ2-3, with D possibly being TRBD2 (6 bases). The CDR3 is 16 residues long. Germline assignment: CDR1 SGHAT and CDR2 FQDESV (reference sequence). V was trimmed by 6 bases and J by 7 bases, leaving 23 bases between them. The CDR3 loop is CASSSRGRAPGYTQYF. CDR3 bases: TGTGCCAGCAGTTCGCGGGGTAGGGCCCCAGGCTATACGCAGTATTTT. The whole variable domain, filled in from reference TRBV11-1 and TRBJ2-3, reads EAEVAQSPRYKITEKSQAVAFWCDPISGHATLYWYRQILGQGPELLVQFQDESVVDDSQLPKDRFSAERLKGVDSTLKIQPAELGDSAMYLCASSSRGRAPGYTQYFGPGTRLTVL.

This clone appeared once. The V gene is TRBV28, the J gene TRBJ1-2; D might be TRBD1 (6 bases). The length of the CDR3 is 15 residues. V was cut by 3 bases and J by 7 bases, with 18 bases left in between. The V gene's germline CDR1 is MDHEN and CDR2 SYDVKM. The DNA for the CDR3 is TGTGCCAGCAGTTTGGTGGGGGGGGGCGCTAGTGGCTACACCTTC. Translation: CASSLVGGGASGYTF.